The TCR beta chain under discussion was sequenced for a study of tissue T cells after allogeneic stem cell transplantation. Clones were read by immunoSEQ multiplex PCR, and TCRdb kept only the in-frame ones, dropping some. The data contain 4,900 or so clones, roughly 41% of them singletons. As to time point: mouse harvest day 14 after allogeneic transplant. The graft held 10^6 splenic CD5+ T cells and 10^7 T-cell-depleted bone marrow cells. As to this clone: These gene names are mouse names. The read terminates 1 residue before the CDR3 end, so the remaining end is supplied by the germline J gene.

In germline, CDR1 is NNHNN, CDR2 SYGAGS (reference sequence). Trimming stripped 2 bases from V and 6 bases from J, with 12 bases between. The CDR3 contains 13 residues. The sample was gut tissue. The receptor was derived from a female BALB/c mouse given C57BL/6 T cells with graft-versus-host disease after an allogeneic hematopoietic cell transplant. The chain joins TRBV13-2 to TRBJ2-7; TRBD1 is a possible D gene (5 bases). The covered CDR3 bases are TGTGCCAGCGGTGACGCAGGGAGAGGTGAACAGTAC. It codes for CASGDAGRGEQY. The CDR3 reads in full as CASGDAGRGEQYF.